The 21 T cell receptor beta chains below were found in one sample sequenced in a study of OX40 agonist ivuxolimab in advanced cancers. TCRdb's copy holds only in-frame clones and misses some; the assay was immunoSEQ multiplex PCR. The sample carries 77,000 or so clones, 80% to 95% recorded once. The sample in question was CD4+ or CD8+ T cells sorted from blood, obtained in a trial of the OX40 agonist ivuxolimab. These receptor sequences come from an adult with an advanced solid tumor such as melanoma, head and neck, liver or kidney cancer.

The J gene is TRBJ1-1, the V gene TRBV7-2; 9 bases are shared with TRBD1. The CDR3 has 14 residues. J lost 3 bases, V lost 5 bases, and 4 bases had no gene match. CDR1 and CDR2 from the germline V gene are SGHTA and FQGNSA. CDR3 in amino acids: CASSHTGGYTEAFF. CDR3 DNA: TGTGCCAGCAGCCACACAGGGGGCTACACTGAAGCTTTCTTT.

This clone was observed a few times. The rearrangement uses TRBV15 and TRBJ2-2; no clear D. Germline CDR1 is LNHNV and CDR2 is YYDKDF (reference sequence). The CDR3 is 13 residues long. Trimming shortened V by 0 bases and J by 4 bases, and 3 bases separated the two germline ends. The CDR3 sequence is CATSRDATGELFF. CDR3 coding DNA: TGTGCCACCAGCAGAGACGCCACCGGGGAGCTGTTTTTT.

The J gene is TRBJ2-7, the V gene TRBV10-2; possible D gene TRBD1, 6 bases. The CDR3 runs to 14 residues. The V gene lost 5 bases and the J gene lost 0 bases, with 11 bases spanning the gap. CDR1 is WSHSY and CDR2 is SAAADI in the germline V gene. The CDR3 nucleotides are TGCGCCAGCAGTCCCAGGGGATACTCCTACGAGCAGTACTTC. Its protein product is CASSPRGYSYEQYF.

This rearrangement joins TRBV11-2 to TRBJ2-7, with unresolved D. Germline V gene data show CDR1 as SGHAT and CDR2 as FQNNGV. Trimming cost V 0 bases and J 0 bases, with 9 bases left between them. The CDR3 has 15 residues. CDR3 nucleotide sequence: TGTGCCAGCAGCTTAGATCCGGCAGCCTCCTACGAGCAGTACTTC. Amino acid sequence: CASSLDPAASYEQYF. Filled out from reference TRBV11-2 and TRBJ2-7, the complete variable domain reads EAGVAQSPRYKIIEKRQSVAFWCNPISGHATLYWYQQILGQGPKLLIQFQNNGVVDDSQLPKDRFSAERLKGVDSTLKIQPAKLEDSAVYLCASSLDPAASYEQYFGPGTRLTVT.

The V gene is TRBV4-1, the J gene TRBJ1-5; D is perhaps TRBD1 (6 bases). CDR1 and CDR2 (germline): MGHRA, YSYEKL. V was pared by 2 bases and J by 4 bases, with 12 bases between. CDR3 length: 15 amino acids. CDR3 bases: TGCGCCAGCAGCCAAAAACAGGGTCCAAATCAGCCCCAGCATTTT. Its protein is CASSQKQGPNQPQHF.

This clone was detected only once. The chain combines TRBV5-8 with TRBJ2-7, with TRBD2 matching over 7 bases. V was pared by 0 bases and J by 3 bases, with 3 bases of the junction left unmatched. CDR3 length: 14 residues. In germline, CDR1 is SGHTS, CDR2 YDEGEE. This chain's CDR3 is CASSLGGRVYEQYF. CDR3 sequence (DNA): TGTGCCAGCAGCTTGGGGGGGAGGGTCTACGAGCAGTACTTC.

The CDR3 protein is CSVEKPGQGGYEQYF. The CDR3 nucleotides read TGCAGCGTTGAAAAACCGGGACAGGGTGGCTACGAGCAGTACTTC. The chain links TRBV29-1 to TRBJ2-7, with 9 bases fitting TRBD1. V gave up 2 bases and J gave up 3 bases; unmatched junction bases: 8. This CDR3 is 15 amino acids long. Germline CDR1 reads SQVTM; CDR2 reads ANQGSEA.

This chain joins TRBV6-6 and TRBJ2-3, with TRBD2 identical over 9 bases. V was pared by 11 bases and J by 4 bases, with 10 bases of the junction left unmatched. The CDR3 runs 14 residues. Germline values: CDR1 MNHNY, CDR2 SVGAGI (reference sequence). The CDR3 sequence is CAHWRGGGADTQYF. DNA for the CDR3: TGTGCCCATTGGCGGGGGGGAGGGGCAGATACGCAGTATTTT.

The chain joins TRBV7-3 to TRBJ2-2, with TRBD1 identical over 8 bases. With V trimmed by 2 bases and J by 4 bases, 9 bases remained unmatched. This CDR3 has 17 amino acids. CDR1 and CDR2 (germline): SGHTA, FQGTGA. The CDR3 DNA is TGTGCCAGCAGCTTAGTACAGGGGGATCCGAGCACCGGGGAGCTGTTTTTT. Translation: CASSLVQGDPSTGELFF.

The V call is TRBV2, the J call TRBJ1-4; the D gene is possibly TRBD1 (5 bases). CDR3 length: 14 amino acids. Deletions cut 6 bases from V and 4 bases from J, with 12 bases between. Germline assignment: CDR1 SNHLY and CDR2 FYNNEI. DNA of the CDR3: TGTGCCAGCAGGCAGGGAGCCTTTAATGAAAAACTGTTTTTT. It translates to CASRQGAFNEKLFF.

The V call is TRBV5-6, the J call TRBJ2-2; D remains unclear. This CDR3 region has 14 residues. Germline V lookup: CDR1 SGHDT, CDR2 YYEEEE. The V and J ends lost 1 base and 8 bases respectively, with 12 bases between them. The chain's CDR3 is CASSLKPLYGELFF. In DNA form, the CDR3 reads TGTGCCAGCAGCTTGAAGCCCCTTTATGGGGAGCTGTTTTTT.

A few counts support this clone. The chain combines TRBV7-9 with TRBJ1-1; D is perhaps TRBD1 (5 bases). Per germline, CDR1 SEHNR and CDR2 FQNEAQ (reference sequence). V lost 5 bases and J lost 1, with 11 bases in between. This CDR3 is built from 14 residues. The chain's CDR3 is CASSGGTSNTEAFF. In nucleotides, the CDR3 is TGTGCCAGCAGCGGAGGGACCTCGAACACTGAAGCTTTCTTT. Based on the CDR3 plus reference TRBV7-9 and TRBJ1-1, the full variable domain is DTGVSQNPRHKITKRGQNVTFRCDPISEHNRLYWYRQTLGQGPEFLTYFQNEAQLEKSRLLSDRFSAERPKGSFSTLEIQRTEQGDSAMYLCASSGGTSNTEAFFGQGTRLTVV.

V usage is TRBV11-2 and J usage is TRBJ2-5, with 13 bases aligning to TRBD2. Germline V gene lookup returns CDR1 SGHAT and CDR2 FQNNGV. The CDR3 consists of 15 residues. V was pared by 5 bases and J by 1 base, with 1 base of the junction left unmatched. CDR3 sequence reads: CASSRTSGGQETQYF. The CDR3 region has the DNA TGTGCCAGCAGCCGGACTAGCGGGGGCCAAGAGACCCAGTACTTC.

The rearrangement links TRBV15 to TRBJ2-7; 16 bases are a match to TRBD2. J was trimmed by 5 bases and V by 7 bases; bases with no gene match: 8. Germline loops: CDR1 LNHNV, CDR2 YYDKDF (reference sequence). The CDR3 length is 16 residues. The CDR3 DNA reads TGTGCCACCACCCCGGGACTAGCGGGGGGGCTCCACGAGCAGTACTTC. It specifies CATTPGLAGGLHEQYF.

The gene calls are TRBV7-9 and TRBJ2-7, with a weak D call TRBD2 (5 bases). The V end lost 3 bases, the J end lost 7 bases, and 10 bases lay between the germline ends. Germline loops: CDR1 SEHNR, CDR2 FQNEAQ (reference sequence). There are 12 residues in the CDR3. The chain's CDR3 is CASSFPTGEQYF. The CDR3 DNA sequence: TGTGCCAGCAGCTTCCCAACGGGGGAGCAGTACTTC.

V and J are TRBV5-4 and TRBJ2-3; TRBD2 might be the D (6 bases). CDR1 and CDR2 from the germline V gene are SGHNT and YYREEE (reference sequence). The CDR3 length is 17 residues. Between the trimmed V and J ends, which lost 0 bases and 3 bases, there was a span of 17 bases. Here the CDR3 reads CASSLAGLTLVTDTQYF. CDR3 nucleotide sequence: TGTGCCAGCAGCTTGGCCGGACTAACCTTGGTGACAGATACGCAGTATTTT.

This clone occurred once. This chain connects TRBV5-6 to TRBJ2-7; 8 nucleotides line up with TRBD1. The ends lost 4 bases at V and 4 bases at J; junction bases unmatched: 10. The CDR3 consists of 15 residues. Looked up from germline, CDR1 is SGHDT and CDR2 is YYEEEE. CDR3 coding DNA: TGTGCCAGCAGCCTAGGACAGGGCCTTGTGTACGAGCAGTACTTC. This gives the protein CASSLGQGLVYEQYF.

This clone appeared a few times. The CDR3 coding sequence is TGTGCCCAGACAGTTGTTACCACTGAAGCTTTCTTT. Its protein is CAQTVVTTEAFF. The chain has TRBV30 and TRBJ1-1; the D gene is possibly TRBD1 (5 bases). The ends were cut back, 8 bases at V and 4 bases at J, with 14 bases in the middle. The length of the CDR3 is 12 residues. Looked up from germline, CDR1 is GTSNPN and CDR2 is SVGIG (reference sequence).

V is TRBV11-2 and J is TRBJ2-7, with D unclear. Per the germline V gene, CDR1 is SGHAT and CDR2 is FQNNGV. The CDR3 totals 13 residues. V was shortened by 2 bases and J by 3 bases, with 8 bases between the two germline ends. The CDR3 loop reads CASSLRSDYEQYF. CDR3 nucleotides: TGTGCCAGCAGCTTACGGTCAGACTACGAGCAGTACTTC.

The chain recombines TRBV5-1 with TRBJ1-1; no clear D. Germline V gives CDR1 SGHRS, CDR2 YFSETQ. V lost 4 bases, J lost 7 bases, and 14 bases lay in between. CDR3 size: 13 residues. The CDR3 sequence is CASSRSDVFEAFF. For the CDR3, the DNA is TGCGCCAGCAGCAGATCCGACGTTTTTGAAGCTTTCTTT.

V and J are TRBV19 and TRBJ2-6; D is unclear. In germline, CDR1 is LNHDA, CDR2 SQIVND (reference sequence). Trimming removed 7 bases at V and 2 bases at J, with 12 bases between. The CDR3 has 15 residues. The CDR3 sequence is CASISGRTGANVLTF. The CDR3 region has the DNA TGTGCCAGTATTTCAGGTCGTACTGGGGCCAACGTCCTGACTTTC.